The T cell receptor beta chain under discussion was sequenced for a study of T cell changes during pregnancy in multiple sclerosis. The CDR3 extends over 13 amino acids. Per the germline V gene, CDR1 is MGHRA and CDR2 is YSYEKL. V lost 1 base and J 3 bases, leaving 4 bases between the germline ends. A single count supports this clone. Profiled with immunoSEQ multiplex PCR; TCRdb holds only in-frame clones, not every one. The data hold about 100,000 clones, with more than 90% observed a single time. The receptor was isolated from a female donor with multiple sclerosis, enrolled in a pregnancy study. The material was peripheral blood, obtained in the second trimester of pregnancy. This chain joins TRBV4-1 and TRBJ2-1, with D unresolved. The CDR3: CASSQAYYNEQFF. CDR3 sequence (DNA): TGCGCCAGCAGCCAAGCCTACTACAATGAGCAGTTCTTC.